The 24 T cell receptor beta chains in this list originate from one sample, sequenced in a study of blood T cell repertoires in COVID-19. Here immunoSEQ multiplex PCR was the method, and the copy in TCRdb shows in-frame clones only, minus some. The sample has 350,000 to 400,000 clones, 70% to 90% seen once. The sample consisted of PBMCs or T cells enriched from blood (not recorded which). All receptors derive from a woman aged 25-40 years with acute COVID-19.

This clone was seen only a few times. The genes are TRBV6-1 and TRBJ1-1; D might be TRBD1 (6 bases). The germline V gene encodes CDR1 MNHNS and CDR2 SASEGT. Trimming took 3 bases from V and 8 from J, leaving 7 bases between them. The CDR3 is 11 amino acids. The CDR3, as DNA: TGTGCCAGCAGTGACAGGGGAGAAGCTTTCTTT. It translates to CASSDRGEAFF.

CDR3 protein: CASSFLGGSHYGYTF. CDR3 nucleotides: TGTGCCAGCAGTTTCTTGGGGGGATCGCACTATGGCTACACCTTC. This chain joins TRBV27 and TRBJ1-2; a possible D gene is TRBD1 (5 bases). V was pared by 3 bases and J by 3 bases, with 14 bases between. Germline V lookup: CDR1 MNHEY, CDR2 SMNVEV (reference sequence). The CDR3 is made up of 15 amino acids.

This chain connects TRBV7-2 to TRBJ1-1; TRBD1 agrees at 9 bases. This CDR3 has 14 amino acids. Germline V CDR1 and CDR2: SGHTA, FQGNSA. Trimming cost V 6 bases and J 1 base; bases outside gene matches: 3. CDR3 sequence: CASSTGGRNTEAFF. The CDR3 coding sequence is TGTGCCAGCAGTACAGGGGGCCGGAACACTGAAGCTTTCTTT.

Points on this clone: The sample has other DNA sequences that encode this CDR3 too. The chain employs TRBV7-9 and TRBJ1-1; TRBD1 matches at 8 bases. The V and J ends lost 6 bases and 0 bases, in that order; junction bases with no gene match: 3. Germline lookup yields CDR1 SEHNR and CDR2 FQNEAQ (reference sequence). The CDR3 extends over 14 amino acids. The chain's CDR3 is CASSRQGMNTEAFF. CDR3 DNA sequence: TGTGCCAGCAGTAGACAGGGGATGAACACTGAAGCTTTCTTT.

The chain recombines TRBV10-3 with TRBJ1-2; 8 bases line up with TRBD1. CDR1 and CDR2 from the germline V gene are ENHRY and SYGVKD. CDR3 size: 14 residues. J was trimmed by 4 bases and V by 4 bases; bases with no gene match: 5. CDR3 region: CAISVRQGSYGYTF. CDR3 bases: TGTGCCATCAGTGTTAGACAGGGGAGCTATGGCTACACCTTC.

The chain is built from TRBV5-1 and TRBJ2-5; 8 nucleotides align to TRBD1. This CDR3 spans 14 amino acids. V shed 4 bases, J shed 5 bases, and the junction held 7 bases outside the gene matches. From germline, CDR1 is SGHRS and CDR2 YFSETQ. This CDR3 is CASSPGQGRETQYF. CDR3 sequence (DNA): TGCGCCAGCAGCCCCGGACAGGGCCGTGAGACCCAGTACTTC.

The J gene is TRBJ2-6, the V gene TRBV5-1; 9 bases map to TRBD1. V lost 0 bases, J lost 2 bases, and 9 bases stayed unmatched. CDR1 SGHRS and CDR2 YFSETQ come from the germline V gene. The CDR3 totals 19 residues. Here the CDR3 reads CASSLARTGVSAGANVLTF. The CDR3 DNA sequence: TGCGCCAGCAGCTTGGCCCGGACAGGGGTGTCGGCTGGGGCCAACGTCCTGACTTTC.

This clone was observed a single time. Here the CDR3 reads CASSYRQGDWYGYTF. DNA of the CDR3: TGTGCCAGCAGTTATCGACAGGGAGATTGGTATGGCTACACCTTC. This chain joins TRBV27 and TRBJ1-2, with 7 bases lining up with TRBD1. Trimming took 4 bases from V and 5 from J; bases not matched to a gene: 10. Germline values: CDR1 MNHEY, CDR2 SMNVEV (reference sequence). This CDR3 is built from 15 residues.

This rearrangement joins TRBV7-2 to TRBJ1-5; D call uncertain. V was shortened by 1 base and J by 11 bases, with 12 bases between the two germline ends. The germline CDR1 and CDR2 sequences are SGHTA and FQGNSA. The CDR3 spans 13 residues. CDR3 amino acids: CASSLVSFEAQHF. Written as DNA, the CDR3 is TGTGCCAGCAGCTTAGTGTCGTTCGAGGCCCAGCATTTT.

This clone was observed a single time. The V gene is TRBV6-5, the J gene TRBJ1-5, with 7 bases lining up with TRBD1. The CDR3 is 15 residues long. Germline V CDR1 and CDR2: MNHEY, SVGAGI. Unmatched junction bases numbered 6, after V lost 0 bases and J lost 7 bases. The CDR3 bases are TGTGCCAGCAGTTACTCCCGACAGGGTCACCAGCCCCAGCATTTT. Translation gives CASSYSRQGHQPQHF.

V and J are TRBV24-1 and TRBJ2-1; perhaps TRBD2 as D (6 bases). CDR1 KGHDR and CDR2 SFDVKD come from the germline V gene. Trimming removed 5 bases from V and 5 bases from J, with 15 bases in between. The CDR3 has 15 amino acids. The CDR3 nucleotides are TGTGCCACCAGTGGGTCGGGGGTTGCAAACAATGAGCAGTTCTTC. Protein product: CATSGSGVANNEQFF.

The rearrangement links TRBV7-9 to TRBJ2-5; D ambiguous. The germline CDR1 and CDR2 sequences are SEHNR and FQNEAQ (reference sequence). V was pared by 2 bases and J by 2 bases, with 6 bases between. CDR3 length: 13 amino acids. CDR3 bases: TGTGCCAGCAGCTTATTTGAGCAAGAGACCCAGTACTTC. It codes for CASSLFEQETQYF. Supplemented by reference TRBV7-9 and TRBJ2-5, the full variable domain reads DTGVSQNPRHKITKRGQNVTFRCDPISEHNRLYWYRQTLGQGPEFLTYFQNEAQLEKSRLLSDRFSAERPKGSFSTLEIQRTEQGDSAMYLCASSLFEQETQYFGPGTRLLVL.

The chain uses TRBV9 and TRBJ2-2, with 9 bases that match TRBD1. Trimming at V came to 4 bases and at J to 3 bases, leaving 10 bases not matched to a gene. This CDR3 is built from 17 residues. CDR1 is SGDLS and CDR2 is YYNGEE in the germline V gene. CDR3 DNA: TGTGCCAGCAGCACGGCCGGGACAGGGAGTCACACCGGGGAGCTGTTTTTT. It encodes CASSTAGTGSHTGELFF.

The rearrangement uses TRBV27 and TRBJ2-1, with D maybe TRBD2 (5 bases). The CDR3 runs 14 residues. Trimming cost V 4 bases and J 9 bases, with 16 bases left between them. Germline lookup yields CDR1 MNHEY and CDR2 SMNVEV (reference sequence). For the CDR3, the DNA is TGTGCCAGCAGTTCAACCGGAGGTACCGCTGAGCAGTTCTTC. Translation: CASSSTGGTAEQFF.

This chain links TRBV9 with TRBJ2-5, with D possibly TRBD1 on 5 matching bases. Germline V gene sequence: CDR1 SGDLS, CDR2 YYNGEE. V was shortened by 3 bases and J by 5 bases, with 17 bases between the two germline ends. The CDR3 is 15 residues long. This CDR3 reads CASSETIGAKETQYF. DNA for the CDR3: TGTGCCAGCAGCGAGACCATTGGGGCTAAGGAGACCCAGTACTTC.

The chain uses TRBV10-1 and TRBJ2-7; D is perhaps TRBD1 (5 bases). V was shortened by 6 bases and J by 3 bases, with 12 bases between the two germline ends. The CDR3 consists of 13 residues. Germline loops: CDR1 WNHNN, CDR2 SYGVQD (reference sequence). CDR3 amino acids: CASSEKRGYEQYF. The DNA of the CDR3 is TGCGCCAGCAGCGAGAAAAGGGGCTACGAGCAGTACTTC.

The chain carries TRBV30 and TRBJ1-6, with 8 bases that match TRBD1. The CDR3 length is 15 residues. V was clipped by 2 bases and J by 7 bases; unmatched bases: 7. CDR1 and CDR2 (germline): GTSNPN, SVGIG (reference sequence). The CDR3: CAWSRQTGENSPLHF. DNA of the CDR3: TGTGCCTGGAGTAGACAGACAGGGGAAAATTCACCCCTCCACTTT.

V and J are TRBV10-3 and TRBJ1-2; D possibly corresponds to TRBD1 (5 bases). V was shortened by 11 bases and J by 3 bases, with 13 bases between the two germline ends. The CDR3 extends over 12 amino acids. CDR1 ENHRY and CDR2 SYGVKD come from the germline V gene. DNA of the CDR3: TGTGCCTCACAGGCGCCTGACTATGGCTACACCTTC. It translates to CASQAPDYGYTF.

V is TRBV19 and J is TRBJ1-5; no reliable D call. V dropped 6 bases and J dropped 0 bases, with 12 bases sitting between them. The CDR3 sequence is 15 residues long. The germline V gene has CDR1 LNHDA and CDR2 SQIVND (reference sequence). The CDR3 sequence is CASSTGSNSNQPQHF. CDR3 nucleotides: TGTGCCAGTAGCACCGGGAGTAATAGCAATCAGCCCCAGCATTTT.

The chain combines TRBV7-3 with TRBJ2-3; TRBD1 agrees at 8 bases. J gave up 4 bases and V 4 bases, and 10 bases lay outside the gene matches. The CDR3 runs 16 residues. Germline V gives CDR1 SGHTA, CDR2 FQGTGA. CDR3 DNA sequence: TGTGCCAGCAGCTCCTCAGGGGGCGGGTTCGCAGATACGCAGTATTTT. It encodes CASSSSGGGFADTQYF.

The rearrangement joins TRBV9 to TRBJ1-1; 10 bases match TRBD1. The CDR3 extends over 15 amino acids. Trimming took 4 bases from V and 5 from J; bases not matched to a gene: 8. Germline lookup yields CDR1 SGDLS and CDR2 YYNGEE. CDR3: CASSPRTGGRTEAFF. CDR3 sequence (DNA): TGTGCCAGCAGCCCGAGGACAGGGGGGAGGACTGAAGCTTTCTTT. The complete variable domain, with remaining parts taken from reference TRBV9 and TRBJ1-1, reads DSGVTQTPKHLITATGQRVTLRCSPRSGDLSVYWYQQSLDQGLQFLIQYYNGEERAKGNILERFSAQQFPDLHSELNLSSLELGDSALYFCASSPRTGGRTEAFFGQGTRLTVV.

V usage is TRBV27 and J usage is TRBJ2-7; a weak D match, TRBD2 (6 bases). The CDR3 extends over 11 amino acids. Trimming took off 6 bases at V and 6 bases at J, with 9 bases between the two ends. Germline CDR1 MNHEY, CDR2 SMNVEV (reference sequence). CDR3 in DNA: TGTGCCAGCAGGGGACTGGGCGAGCAGTACTTC. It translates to CASRGLGEQYF.

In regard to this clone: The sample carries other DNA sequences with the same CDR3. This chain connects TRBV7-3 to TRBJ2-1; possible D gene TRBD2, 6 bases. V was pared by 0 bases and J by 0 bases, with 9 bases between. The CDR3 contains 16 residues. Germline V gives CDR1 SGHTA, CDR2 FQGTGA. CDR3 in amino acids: CASSLTPGGSYNEQFF. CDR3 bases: TGTGCCAGCAGCTTAACGCCCGGGGGCTCCTACAATGAGCAGTTCTTC.

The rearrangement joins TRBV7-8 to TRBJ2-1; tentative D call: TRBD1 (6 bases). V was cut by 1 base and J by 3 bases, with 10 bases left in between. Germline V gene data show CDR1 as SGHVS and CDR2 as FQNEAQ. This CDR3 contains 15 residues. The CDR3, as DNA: TGTGCCAGCAGCTTAGGAGGGGGTGTCTACAATGAGCAGTTCTTC. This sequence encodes CASSLGGGVYNEQFF.